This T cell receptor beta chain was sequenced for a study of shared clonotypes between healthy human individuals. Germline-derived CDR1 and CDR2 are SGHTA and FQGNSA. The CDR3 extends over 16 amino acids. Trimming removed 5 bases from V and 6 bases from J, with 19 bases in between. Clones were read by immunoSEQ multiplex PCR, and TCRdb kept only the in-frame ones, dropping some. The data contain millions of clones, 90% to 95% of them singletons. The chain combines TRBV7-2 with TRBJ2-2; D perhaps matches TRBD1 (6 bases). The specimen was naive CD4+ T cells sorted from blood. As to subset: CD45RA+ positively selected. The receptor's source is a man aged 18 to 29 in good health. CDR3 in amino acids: CASSPEGLEGAGELFF. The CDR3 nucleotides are TGTGCCAGCAGCCCTGAAGGGCTAGAGGGGGCCGGGGAGCTGTTTTTT.